The present entry profiles one T cell receptor beta chain with its context. Here immunoSEQ multiplex PCR was the method, and the copy in TCRdb shows in-frame clones only, minus some. Here the sample spans around 170,000 clones, roughly 83% being singletons. The germline V gene encodes CDR1 SEHNR and CDR2 FQNEAQ (reference sequence). CDR3 length: 16 amino acids. The junction had 14 bases not matched to a gene; V was cut back by 5 bases and J by 6 bases. The entry originates in a study of blood T cell repertoires in COVID-19. Study in general: Sources were T cells, B-cell-depleted T cells, or PBMCs; the material itself was cDNA or gDNA.

The chain carries TRBV7-9 and TRBJ2-7, with 9 bases that match TRBD1. This clonotype was obtained from a woman aged 25 to 39 who had recovered from COVID-19. The source material was PBMCs or T cells enriched from blood (not recorded which). The CDR3 DNA reads TGTGCCAGCAGCGCCCCTTCCGGGACAGGGCCTCTCGAGCAGTACTTC. It codes for CASSAPSGTGPLEQYF.